The 3 T cell receptor beta chains in this list originate from one sample, sequenced in a study of regulatory T cells in long-lasting Graves disease. Construction of TCR beta libraries relied on iRepertoire HTBI primers and on Arm-PCR targeting CDR3 regions. TCRdb recomputed calls from the multiplex PCR reads with MiXCR, one row per CDR3 protein. The sample holds approximately 350,000 distinct CDR3 sequences, over 15% seen once. Time point specified: newly diagnosed GD, antithyroid drugs for less than 3 months. PBMCs were the source of the RNA used for TCR sequencing. Another study also made use of these data, one on T cells in Graves' hyperthyroidism and ophthalmopathy.

This material consisted of peripheral blood mononuclear cells (PBMCs), taken at new diagnosis, from a patient treated with antithyroid drugs. These receptors all come from a man aged 35 to 55 with Graves disease.

The chain combines TRBV18 with TRBJ2-5; 8 bases are shared with TRBD2. Germline V gives CDR1 KGHSH, CDR2 LQKENI. This CDR3 contains 18 residues. V trimming: 3 bases; J trimming: 2 bases; junction bases outside the gene matches: 14. CDR3 amino acids: CASSPLPIAGGAQETQYF. In DNA form, the CDR3 reads TGTGCCAGCTCACCGCTTCCCATCGCGGGGGGCGCACAAGAGACCCAGTACTTC.

This clonotype came up many times. The chain carries TRBV2 and TRBJ2-2, with 8 positions matching TRBD1. The CDR3 spans 14 residues. Per germline, CDR1 SNHLY and CDR2 FYNNEI. V dropped 6 bases and J dropped 6; count of bases not matched to a gene: 6. DNA for the CDR3: TGTGCCAGCAGCGCGGACAGGGTAGCCGGGGAGCTGTTTTTT. Amino acids: CASSADRVAGELFF.

The chain joins TRBV5-1 to TRBJ2-2; D might be TRBD1 or TRBD2, each matching 5 bases. Trimming left V 4 bases short and J 2 bases short, with 15 bases between. The CDR3 extends over 16 amino acids. Germline values: CDR1 SGHRS, CDR2 YFSETQ. CDR3 in amino acids: CASSVTGTGNTGELFF. DNA for the CDR3: TGCGCCAGCAGCGTGACCGGGACGGGTAACACCGGGGAGCTGTTTTTT.